A single sample gave rise to the 26 T cell receptor beta chains below, sequenced in a study of blood T cell repertoires in COVID-19. Using immunoSEQ multiplex PCR, the repertoire was profiled, and TCRdb retains in-frame clones only, with some absent. This table holds 70,000 to 90,000 clones, around two thirds found once. The specimen was peripheral blood. These receptors were taken from a human donor with acute or convalescent COVID-19. The donor label of this sample is uncertain.

This clone is medium-sized in the sample. This chain connects TRBV7-2 to TRBJ2-3, with 9 bases identical to TRBD1. This CDR3 spans 16 amino acids. In germline, CDR1 is SGHTA, CDR2 FQGNSA. V was pared by 4 bases and J by 2 bases, with 7 bases of the junction left unmatched. CDR3: CASSSRQGGDTDTQYF. As DNA, the CDR3 is TGTGCCAGCAGCTCGAGACAGGGGGGGGACACAGATACGCAGTATTTT.

The chain couples TRBV25-1 to TRBJ2-1; 13 bases match TRBD2. The CDR3 spans 16 residues. Germline-derived CDR1 and CDR2 are MGHDK and SYGVNS. V lost 3 bases to trimming and J lost 4 bases; unmatched junction nucleotides: 3. CDR3 bases: TGTGCCAGCAGTGAGAGACTAGCGGGGGGTTACAATGAGCAGTTCTTC. It encodes CASSERLAGGYNEQFF.

The chain employs TRBV2 and TRBJ2-1; 10 nucleotides line up with TRBD2. CDR1 is SNHLY and CDR2 is FYNNEI in the germline V gene. Trimming cost V 5 bases and J 1 base; bases outside gene matches: 14. The CDR3 totals 19 residues. As DNA, the CDR3 is TGTGCCAGCAGTTCCCCGGTGTCTAGCGGGAGAGCGTCCTACAATGAGCAGTTCTTC. Translated, it gives CASSSPVSSGRASYNEQFF. The whole variable domain, filled in from reference TRBV2 and TRBJ2-1, reads EPEVTQTPSHQVTQMGQEVILRCVPISNHLYFYWYRQILGQKVEFLVSFYNNEISEKSEIFDDQFSVERPDGSNFTLKIRSTKLEDSAMYFCASSSPVSSGRASYNEQFFGPGTRLTVL.

The rearrangement links TRBV19 to TRBJ1-5; perhaps TRBD1 as D (5 bases). Trimming removed 7 bases at V and 5 bases at J, with 12 bases between. This CDR3 region has 13 residues. The germline CDR1 and CDR2 sequences are LNHDA and SQIVND (reference sequence). The CDR3 is CASTVGTYQPQHF. The CDR3 DNA follows: TGTGCCAGTACCGTAGGGACTTATCAGCCCCAGCATTTT.

This clone was seen more than once but under ten times. CDR3 nucleotides: TGTGCCAGCAGCTCCGAGCGGACAGAACTGTTTTTT. Translation: CASSSERTELFF. V is TRBV7-9 and J is TRBJ1-4; TRBD1 is a possible D gene (6 bases). Germline CDR1 SEHNR, CDR2 FQNEAQ (reference sequence). Between the trimmed V and J ends, which lost 4 bases and 12 bases, there was a span of 12 bases. The CDR3 is 12 residues long.

V and J are TRBV19 and TRBJ2-7; possibly TRBD1 for D (5 bases). V was pared by 9 bases and J by 9 bases, with 18 bases between. The CDR3 runs to 12 residues. CDR1 and CDR2 from the germline V gene are LNHDA and SQIVND (reference sequence). CDR3 nucleotide sequence: TGTGCCAGCCAAATGGGGCACAGGAGGCAGTACGTC. It translates to CASQMGHRRQYV.

This chain joins TRBV28 and TRBJ1-1; no clear D gene. Germline CDR1 is MDHEN and CDR2 is SYDVKM. The CDR3 has 11 amino acids. Trimming removed 3 bases from V and 5 bases from J, with 4 bases in between. The CDR3 here is CASSLATEAFF. The CDR3 DNA is TGTGCCAGCAGTTTGGCAACTGAAGCTTTCTTT.

The rearrangement uses TRBV19 and TRBJ2-7, with TRBD2 matching over 10 bases. The germline V gene has CDR1 LNHDA and CDR2 SQIVND (reference sequence). The ends lost 10 bases at V and 2 bases at J; junction bases unmatched: 11. This CDR3 comprises 15 residues. CDR3 residues: CATSPGTSATYEQYF. The CDR3 DNA reads TGTGCCACCTCCCCCGGGACTAGCGCAACCTACGAGCAGTACTTC.

The J gene is TRBJ2-5, the V gene TRBV5-1, with a weak D call TRBD1 (5 bases). The CDR3 loop spans 14 amino acids. With 0 bases removed from V and 4 bases from J, the gap between germline ends came to 10 bases. CDR1 is SGHRS and CDR2 is YFSETQ in the germline V gene. CDR3 in amino acids: CASSLEGVPETQYF. The CDR3 bases are TGCGCCAGCAGCTTGGAAGGGGTGCCAGAGACCCAGTACTTC.

This clone came up a few times. This chain connects TRBV18 to TRBJ2-1; TRBD1 matches 12 bases. CDR3 length equals 16 residues. Germline values: CDR1 KGHSH, CDR2 LQKENI. The trim removed 6 bases at V and 4 bases at J, leaving 7 bases unmatched. The CDR3 loop is CASSGQGAKRYNEQFF. In nucleotides, the CDR3 is TGTGCCAGCTCGGGACAGGGGGCCAAACGGTACAATGAGCAGTTCTTC.

The V call is TRBV7-8, the J call TRBJ1-5; TRBD1 matches at 7 bases. There are 19 residues in the CDR3. With V trimmed by 4 bases and J by 0 bases, 15 bases remained unmatched. Germline CDR1 is SGHVS and CDR2 is FQNEAQ. In nucleotides, the CDR3 is TGTGCCAGCAGCTCCCATCGGAGGGGACAGTCGTATAGCAATCAGCCCCAGCATTTT. Protein: CASSSHRRGQSYSNQPQHF.

This chain joins TRBV24-1 and TRBJ2-7; 12 bases fit TRBD2. CDR1 and CDR2 (germline): KGHDR, SFDVKD. There are 16 residues in the CDR3. The V segment lost 2 bases and the J segment 3 bases; nucleotides outside the gene matches: 4. CDR3 DNA sequence: TGTGCCACCAGTGATTCCACTAGCGGGAGGATCTACGAGCAGTACTTC. It translates to CATSDSTSGRIYEQYF.

This clone was observed once. The chain recombines TRBV28 with TRBJ2-1, with D possibly matching TRBD2 (7 bases). Trimming took off 11 bases at V and 1 base at J, with 15 bases between the two ends. CDR3 length: 14 amino acids. Germline V gene sequence: CDR1 MDHEN, CDR2 SYDVKM. The CDR3 loop reads CACARGGSYNEQFF. Here the CDR3 DNA reads TGTGCCTGCGCAAGGGGGGGTTCCTACAATGAGCAGTTCTTC.

Here the CDR3 DNA reads TGTGCCAGCAGCTTAGGCTCCACAGCCCATCAGCCCCAGCATTTT. It yields the protein CASSLGSTAHQPQHF. The genes are TRBV7-8 and TRBJ1-5; D gene ambiguous. CDR3 length: 15 amino acids. V lost 1 base, J lost 5 bases, and 12 bases lay in between. Germline V gene lookup returns CDR1 SGHVS and CDR2 FQNEAQ. Full variable domain (outside the CDR3, taken from reference TRBV7-8 and TRBJ1-5): GAGVSQSPRYKVAKRGQDVALRCDPISGHVSLFWYQQALGQGPEFLTYFQNEAQLDKSGLPSDRFFAERPEGSVSTLKIQRTQQEDSAVYLCASSLGSTAHQPQHFGDGTRLSIL.

The V call is TRBV18, the J call TRBJ2-1, with D unclear. The CDR3 has 15 amino acids. Trimming took off 3 bases at V and 2 bases at J, with 11 bases between the two ends. The germline CDR1 and CDR2 sequences are KGHSH and LQKENI. CDR3 protein: CASSPTGSTYNEQFF. The DNA for the CDR3 is TGTGCCAGCTCACCCACCGGTTCCACCTACAATGAGCAGTTCTTC. The full variable domain, its missing parts supplied by reference TRBV18 and TRBJ2-1, is NAGVMQNPRHLVRRRGQEARLRCSPMKGHSHVYWYRQLPEEGLKFMVYLQKENIIDESGMPKERFSAEFPKEGPSILRIQQVVRGDSAAYFCASSPTGSTYNEQFFGPGTRLTVL.

A word on this clone: In the same sample, other DNA sequences code for this CDR3. The chain carries TRBV20-1 and TRBJ1-5; no definite D call. Trimming cost V 5 bases and J 7 bases, with 9 bases left between them. There are 11 residues in the CDR3. Germline CDR1 reads DFQATT; CDR2 reads SNEGSKA (reference sequence). CDR3 nucleotides: TGCAGTGCTGGCCCCGGGCAGCCCCAGCATTTT. Translated: CSAGPGQPQHF.

This clone was seen a single time. The J gene is TRBJ2-6, the V gene TRBV29-1, with TRBD2 identical over 7 bases. The length of the CDR3 is 15 residues. Unmatched junction bases numbered 2, after V lost 3 bases and J lost 0 bases. Germline-derived CDR1 and CDR2 are SQVTM and ANQGSEA. The CDR3 loop reads CSVDGGSSGANVLTF. Written as DNA, the CDR3 is TGCAGCGTTGATGGCGGGAGCTCTGGGGCCAACGTCCTGACTTTC.

This clone came up a few times. J is TRBJ1-2 and V is TRBV10-3; 7 nucleotides line up with TRBD1. The CDR3 extends over 13 amino acids. The germline V gene encodes CDR1 ENHRY and CDR2 SYGVKD. V gave up 8 bases and J gave up 6 bases; unmatched junction bases: 9. The CDR3 is CAIGNRGTDGYTF. The CDR3, as DNA: TGTGCCATCGGTAACAGGGGTACGGATGGCTACACCTTC.

This clone was seen once. V is TRBV5-4 and J is TRBJ2-7; 12 positions match TRBD2. The CDR3 runs to 14 residues. V lost 3 bases, J lost 5 bases, and 3 bases stayed unmatched. Germline lookup yields CDR1 SGHNT and CDR2 YYREEE (reference sequence). CDR3: CASSSTSGRNEQYF. In DNA, the CDR3 is TGTGCCAGCAGCTCCACTAGCGGGAGGAACGAGCAGTACTTC. The variable domain in full, with the rest retrieved from reference TRBV5-4 and TRBJ2-7, is ETGVTQSPTHLIKTRGQQVTLRCSSQSGHNTVSWYQQALGQGPQFIFQYYREEENGRGNFPPRFSGLQFPNYSSELNVNALELDDSALYLCASSSTSGRNEQYFGPGTRLTVT.

CDR3 DNA sequence: TGTGCCATCAGTGGACAGAGGATCCTCTCTGGAAACACCATATATTTT. Its translation is CAISGQRILSGNTIYF. The chain has TRBV10-3 and TRBJ1-3; D might be TRBD1 (5 bases). V lost 4 bases and J lost 0, with 13 bases in between. The CDR3 covers 16 residues. The germline CDR1 and CDR2 sequences are ENHRY and SYGVKD.

This clone was found once. The V gene is TRBV6-5, the J gene TRBJ2-1; D is perhaps TRBD1 (5 bases). Germline loops: CDR1 MNHEY, CDR2 SVGAGI. V was trimmed by 10 bases and J by 7 bases, leaving 17 bases between them. The CDR3 sequence is 13 residues long. The CDR3 protein is CATPDPGSNEQFF. Written as DNA, the CDR3 is TGTGCCACCCCGGACCCAGGGTCGAATGAGCAGTTCTTC.

This clone was recorded only once. The rearrangement links TRBV24-1 to TRBJ2-3, with 7 bases fitting TRBD1. V shed 5 bases, J shed 6 bases, and the junction held 7 bases outside the gene matches. The CDR3 has 14 amino acids. In germline, CDR1 is KGHDR, CDR2 SFDVKD. Here the CDR3 reads CATSGTGVGDTQYF. In DNA, the CDR3 is TGTGCCACCAGTGGTACAGGGGTTGGGGATACGCAGTATTTT.

The chain combines TRBV2 with TRBJ1-1; 7 bases align to TRBD1. V was pared by 6 bases and J by 8 bases, with 12 bases of the junction left unmatched. Germline V gene sequence: CDR1 SNHLY, CDR2 FYNNEI. The CDR3 runs 14 residues. The CDR3 is CASRDGTVGDEAFF. The CDR3 DNA reads as TGTGCCAGCAGGGATGGGACAGTGGGAGACGAAGCTTTCTTT.

This clone appeared a few times. The genes are TRBV2 and TRBJ1-2, with TRBD1 identical over 7 bases. CDR3 length: 13 amino acids. The germline V gene has CDR1 SNHLY and CDR2 FYNNEI. V lost 7 bases and J lost 2; bases outside the gene matches: 4. The CDR3 nucleotides read TGTGCCAGCATTCTGGACAGGAACTATGGCTACACCTTC. Translating it yields CASILDRNYGYTF.

The gene calls are TRBV7-9 and TRBJ1-1, with a weak D call TRBD1 (5 bases). Germline V gene lookup returns CDR1 SEHNR and CDR2 FQNEAQ (reference sequence). The CDR3 is made up of 13 amino acids. The ends were cut back, 7 bases at V and 11 bases at J, with 20 bases in the middle. The CDR3 spells CASTQGFLTDAFF. In DNA, the CDR3 is TGTGCCAGCACCCAGGGCTTTTTGACAGACGCTTTCTTT.

The chain uses TRBV15 and TRBJ2-1; tentative D call: TRBD2 (6 bases). Germline-derived CDR1 and CDR2 are LNHNV and YYDKDF (reference sequence). CDR3 length equals 15 residues. Trimming left V 5 bases short and J 9 bases short, with 20 bases between. CDR3 nucleotides: TGTGCCACCAGCCTTGGAGGAGGGCCGGGCGGTGAGCAGTTCTTC. This gives the protein CATSLGGGPGGEQFF.